This TCR beta chain comes out of a study of shared T cell receptors in the human thymus. This CDR3 contains 19 residues. With V trimmed by 1 base and J by 5 bases, 9 bases remained unmatched. Germline V CDR1 and CDR2: SGHDN, FVKESK. The protocol was immunoSEQ multiplex PCR, while the TCRdb copy is restricted to in-frame clones and leaves out a portion. The sample records hundreds of thousands of clones, around three quarters being singletons. The same data also went into a second study, on human thymus T cells. That study reports: Resected material from corrective heart surgery provided the thymus tissue analysed.

The source material was thymocytes. This clonotype was obtained from a boy in the first two years of life with a congenital heart defect. J is TRBJ2-3 and V is TRBV14; 16 bases align to TRBD2. For the CDR3, the DNA is TGTGCCAGCAGCCAAGGGTACGGGACTAGCGGGAGGGCCGGAGATACGCAGTATTTT. This encodes CASSQGYGTSGRAGDTQYF. The whole variable domain, filled in from reference TRBV14 and TRBJ2-3, reads EAGVTQFPSHSVIEKGQTVTLRCDPISGHDNLYWYRRVMGKEIKFLLHFVKESKQDESGMPNNRFLAERTGGTYSTLKVQPAELEDSGVYFCASSQGYGTSGRAGDTQYFGPGTRLTVL.